The clone carrying this T cell receptor (beta chain) was seen only a few times. This specimen comes from a study of patients and donors after allogeneic stem cell transplantation. The CDR3 has 19 amino acids. With 0 bases removed from V and 0 bases from J, the gap between germline ends came to 23 bases. Germline CDR1 reads DFQATT; CDR2 reads SNEGSKA (reference sequence). TCRdb re-called the RT-PCR reads through MiXCR, storing one row per CDR3 protein. The table shows 65,000 to 80,000 distinct CDR3 sequences, with more than 25% occurring only once. The TCR comes from a human donor who was either an allogeneic HSCT recipient or a stem cell or donor lymphocyte infusion donor (not recorded which). It is not recorded whose cells these are; they may come from a transplant donor. The chain carries TRBV20-1 and TRBJ1-2; D ambiguous. Material: blood, either unsorted or a sorted T cell fraction (not recorded which). In DNA, the CDR3 is TGCAGTGCTAGAGATGGGATACGGGCCGACACCTACGCTAACTATGGCTACACCTTC. Translated: CSARDGIRADTYANYGYTF.